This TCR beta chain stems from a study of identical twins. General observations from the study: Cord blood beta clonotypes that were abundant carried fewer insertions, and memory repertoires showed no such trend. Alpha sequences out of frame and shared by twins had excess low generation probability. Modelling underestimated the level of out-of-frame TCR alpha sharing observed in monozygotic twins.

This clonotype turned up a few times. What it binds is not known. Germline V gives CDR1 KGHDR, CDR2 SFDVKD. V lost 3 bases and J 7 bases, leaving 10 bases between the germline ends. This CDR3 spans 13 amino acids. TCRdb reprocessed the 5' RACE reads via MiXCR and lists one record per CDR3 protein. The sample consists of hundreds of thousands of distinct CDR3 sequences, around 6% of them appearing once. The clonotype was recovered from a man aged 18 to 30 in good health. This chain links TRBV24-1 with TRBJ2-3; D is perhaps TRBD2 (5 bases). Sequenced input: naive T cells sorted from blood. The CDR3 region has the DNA TGTGCCACCAGTGATCCCGGAGGAAATACGCAGTATTTT. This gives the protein CATSDPGGNTQYF.